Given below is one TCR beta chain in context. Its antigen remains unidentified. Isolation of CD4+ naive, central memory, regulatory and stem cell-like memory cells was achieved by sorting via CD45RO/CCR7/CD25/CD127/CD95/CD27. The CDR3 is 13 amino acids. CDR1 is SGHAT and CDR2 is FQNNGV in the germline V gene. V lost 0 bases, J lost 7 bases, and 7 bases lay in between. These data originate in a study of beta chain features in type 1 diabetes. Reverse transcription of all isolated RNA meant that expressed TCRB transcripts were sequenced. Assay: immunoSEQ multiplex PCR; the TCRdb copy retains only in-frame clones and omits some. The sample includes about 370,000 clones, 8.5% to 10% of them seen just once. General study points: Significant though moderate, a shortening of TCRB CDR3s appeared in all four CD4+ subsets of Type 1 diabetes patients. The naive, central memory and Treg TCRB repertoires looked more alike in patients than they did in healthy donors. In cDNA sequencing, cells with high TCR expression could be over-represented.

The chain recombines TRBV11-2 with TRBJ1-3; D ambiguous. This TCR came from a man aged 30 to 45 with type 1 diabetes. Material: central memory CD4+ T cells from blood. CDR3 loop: CASSLEVLNTIYF. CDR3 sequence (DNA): TGTGCCAGCAGCTTAGAGGTGTTGAACACCATATATTTT.